This TCR beta chain was sequenced during a study of spatial heterogeneity in lung cancer (dated by TCRdb to the late 2010s). General notes on the study: Beta-chain transcripts were consistently detected in greater numbers than alpha-chain transcripts, which likely reflected higher beta-chain transcript abundance. In the raw uncorrected reads, each unique combination of TCR and UMI appeared more than ten times on average. In non-small cell lung cancer, the study made a quantitative comparison of TCR alpha and beta repertoires among multiple tumor regions, matched nontumor lung and blood. The study linked features of the TCR repertoire to counts of nonsynonymous mutations, which were determined by whole-exome sequencing of tumor tissue. At surgery, hundreds of tumor regions, some 61 matched nontumor lung samples and about 56 PBMC samples were TCR-sequenced for both alpha and beta chains.

As a fraction of the sample, this clonotype is medium-sized (0.01 to 0.1%). Its binding antigen is unknown. Base quality data are lacking; no much larger clone is found one base away. Being off target in a library aimed at alpha chains, this beta chain has a size of little meaning. Ends trimmed: V by 6 bases, J by 5 bases; bases unmatched to a gene: 12. The CDR3 has 17 amino acids, counting the end cysteine and phenylalanine. The sequence is cut down to CDR3 DNA, 51 bases in frame from base 1. The germline V gene sets CDR1 to SGHAT and CDR2 to FQNNGV. Library preparation used 5' RACE. The sequencer listed for this sample is NextSeq 500. To allow correction of PCR and sequencing errors, the TCR library protocol tagged every TCR cDNA molecule with a unique molecular identifier. Turning to the authors' computational methods: TCR identification, UMI-based error correction and CDR3 extraction were all carried out with Decombinator tools. TCRs above a frequency of 2 per 1,000, corresponding to the top 1% of the tumor frequency distribution, were defined as expanded. Renyi diversity was computed with the R vegan package after each repertoire had been subsampled 100 times to 5,000 TCRs. CDR3 similarity networks were built from amino acid triplet string-kernel similarity, with CDR3s being connected when pairwise similarity was above 0.82. Through fastp at Q25 and MiXCR, TCRdb rebuilt clones from the public reads, retaining in-frame beta chains. A single entry per CDR3 protein holds the most common genes and DNA from its merged rows. What appears here as the V and J calls and clone size reflects TCRdb's work, not the paper's. Here the sample has more than 6,500 distinct CDR3 sequences; 7.5% to 10% occur a single time. The biggest ten clones account for roughly half of the sample.

The label giving this sample's time point can be read as: sample taken at primary tumor resection. Without any cell sorting, TCR sequencing was performed on whole RNA extracted either from tumor and nontumor lung tissue or from cryopreserved PBMC samples. The donors were 70 or so patients from the lung TRACERx cohort who had early-stage, untreated non-small cell lung cancer. Patients were selected for TCR sequencing only if sufficient RNA was available from at least two tumor regions. Summary of the overall study and its limitations: Additional single-cell paired TCR alpha and beta sequencing was considered necessary to confirm, at a functional level, the hypothesis that regional TCRs recognize regional mutations. Ubiquitous expanded tumor TCRs were detected in blood more often at tumor resection than at routine follow-up.

The sequence links TRBV11-2 to TRBJ2-5, and 13 bases in between align with TRBD2. The TCR was taken from a male donor with early-stage non-small cell lung cancer. This specimen was PBMCs, taken at surgery. The CDR3 here reads CASSWRGLAGDWETQYF. The DNA sequence reads TGTGCCAGCAGTTGGCGAGGACTAGCGGGAGACTGGGAGACCCAGTACTTC.